These 24 T cell receptor beta chains were sequenced from one sample in a study of T cells in Graves' hyperthyroidism and ophthalmopathy. TCR beta CDR3 region amplification was performed from RNA transcripts. Carried out on the TCR CDR3, a first-round RT-PCR used the HTBI primer set. TCRdb reprocessed the multiplex PCR reads with MiXCR, giving one entry per CDR3 protein. In the table there are 140,000 or so distinct CDR3 sequences, approximately 20% of which are singletons. Sequencing input: blood. The receptors here all came from a woman aged 45-65 years with Graves' hyperthyroidism that later progressed to Graves' ophthalmopathy.

In DNA, the CDR3 is TGTGCCAGCAGTTTAACGACAGGGGGCGTATACGAGCAGTACTTC. Its protein is CASSLTTGGVYEQYF. The chain joins TRBV28 to TRBJ2-7, with 10 bases that match TRBD1. The CDR3 has 15 amino acids. CDR1 and CDR2 from the germline V gene are MDHEN and SYDVKM. Losses at the gene ends were 2 bases for V and 4 bases for J; bases not matched to a gene: 5. Full variable domain (remainder filled in from reference TRBV28 and TRBJ2-7): DVKVTQSSRYLVKRTGEKVFLECVQDMDHENMFWYRQDPGLGLRLIYFSYDVKMKEKGDIPEGYSVSREKKERFSLILESASTNQTSMYLCASSLTTGGVYEQYFGPGTRLTVT.

This chain links TRBV19 with TRBJ1-5, with TRBD1 as a possible D gene (5 bases). V gave up 1 base and J gave up 10 bases, with 11 bases separating them. Per germline, CDR1 LNHDA and CDR2 SQIVND (reference sequence). The CDR3 has 13 amino acids. The CDR3 reads CASSIGSGAPQHF. The CDR3, as DNA: TGTGCCAGTAGTATAGGATCCGGGGCCCCCCAGCATTTT.

Ten or more counts support this clonotype. The rearrangement links TRBV3-1 to TRBJ1-6; no definite D call. The CDR3 extends over 14 amino acids. Trimming removed 2 bases at V and 5 bases at J, with 7 bases between. Germline-derived CDR1 and CDR2 are LGHDT and YNNKEL (reference sequence). CDR3 sequence reads: CASSQRGNNSPLHF. CDR3 nucleotides: TGTGCCAGCAGCCAACGGGGAAATAATTCACCCCTCCACTTT.

The chain recombines TRBV10-3 with TRBJ1-2; the match to TRBD1 covers 10 bases. The CDR3 is 12 residues long. CDR1 and CDR2 (germline): ENHRY, SYGVKD. Trimming took 7 bases from V and 8 from J; bases not matched to a gene: 4. CDR3 nucleotides: TGTGCCATCACCGGGACAGGGGAGGGCTACACCTTC. The encoded protein is CAITGTGEGYTF.

This clonotype was recorded a few times. The chain has TRBV7-9 and TRBJ2-1; 14 bases match TRBD2. CDR1 SEHNR and CDR2 FQNEAQ come from the germline V gene (reference sequence). Trimming cost V 5 bases and J 4 bases; bases outside gene matches: 19. There are 21 residues in the CDR3. The CDR3 sequence is CASSPGRLAGGTPAQYNEQFF. CDR3 DNA: TGTGCCAGCAGCCCCGGACGACTAGCGGGAGGGACTCCGGCCCAATACAATGAGCAGTTCTTC.

This clonotype was observed at least ten times. The chain has TRBV5-1 and TRBJ1-6; D is unresolved. Per germline, CDR1 SGHRS and CDR2 YFSETQ. Trimming removed 4 bases from V and 9 bases from J, with 11 bases in between. This CDR3 spans 13 amino acids. This CDR3 reads CASSVEVGSPLHF. The CDR3 DNA is TGCGCCAGCAGCGTGGAGGTTGGTTCACCCCTCCACTTT.

In its sample, this clonotype was seen a few times. Possible read error: a much larger clone is one base away. The CDR3 DNA reads TGTACCAGTAGTATTGGCGGGACTAACACCGGGGAGCTGTTTTTT. Amino acid sequence: CTSSIGGTNTGELFF. J is TRBJ2-2 and V is TRBV19; a weak D match, TRBD2 (6 bases). In germline, CDR1 is LNHDA, CDR2 SQIVND (reference sequence). The CDR3 consists of 15 residues.

This clonotype was observed a handful of times. The rearrangement joins TRBV10-2 to TRBJ2-5; TRBD2 matches 9 bases. The CDR3 contains 17 residues. Germline V gives CDR1 WSHSY, CDR2 SAAADI. Trimming removed 8 bases from V and 1 base from J; junction bases left unmatched: 14. CDR3 sequence reads: CASRLSGAGGGQETQYF. CDR3 DNA sequence: TGCGCCAGCCGTCTTTCGGGAGCGGGAGGAGGCCAAGAGACCCAGTACTTC.

This chain links TRBV19 with TRBJ1-5; no reliable D call. Germline lookup yields CDR1 LNHDA and CDR2 SQIVND (reference sequence). This CDR3 is built from 16 residues. Trimming removed 3 bases at V and 0 bases at J, with 12 bases between. The CDR3 spells CASSMTMGHSNQPQHF. In DNA, the CDR3 is TGTGCCAGTAGTATGACGATGGGTCATAGCAATCAGCCCCAGCATTTT.

The chain recombines TRBV5-1 with TRBJ2-3; TRBD2 matches at 14 bases. Germline trimming cut 0 bases from V and 9 bases from J; bases unmatched to any gene: 6. CDR1 and CDR2 from the germline V gene are SGHRS and YFSETQ. CDR3 length: 16 residues. DNA of the CDR3: TGCGCCAGCAGCTTGGCCGGGACTAGCGGGAGAGGGACGCAGTATTTT. Translation gives CASSLAGTSGRGTQYF.

This clonotype has ten or more counts. This sequence joins TRBV11-3 and TRBJ2-7; D ambiguous. The V and J ends lost 0 bases and 0 bases respectively, with 6 bases between them. CDR1 and CDR2 (germline): SGHNT, YENEEA. The CDR3 length is 14 residues. The CDR3: CASSLDFSSYEQYF. The DNA of the CDR3 is TGTGCCAGCAGCTTAGATTTTTCCTCCTACGAGCAGTACTTC.

The table lists this clonotype with many counts. The rearrangement joins TRBV10-3 to TRBJ2-3, with 8 bases aligning to TRBD1. This CDR3 comprises 17 residues. Looked up from germline, CDR1 is ENHRY and CDR2 is SYGVKD. Trimming took 6 bases from V and 5 from J; bases not matched to a gene: 16. This CDR3 is CAISDGGRQGARDTQYF. In DNA, the CDR3 is TGTGCCATCAGCGATGGTGGCCGCCAGGGGGCAAGAGATACGCAGTATTTT.

This chain joins TRBV20-1 and TRBJ1-6; 7 bases line up with TRBD1. Losses at the gene ends were 3 bases for V and 10 bases for J; bases not matched to a gene: 9. CDR3 length: 14 amino acids. Germline assignment: CDR1 DFQATT and CDR2 SNEGSKA (reference sequence). The CDR3 region is CSARVDRDGSPLHF. In DNA, the CDR3 is TGCAGTGCTAGGGTAGACAGGGACGGGTCACCCCTCCACTTT.

This clonotype was counted ten times or more. The rearrangement links TRBV5-1 to TRBJ1-4, with 9 positions matching TRBD1. Germline assignment: CDR1 SGHRS and CDR2 YFSETQ. This CDR3 region has 16 residues. J lost 8 bases, V lost 4 bases, and 12 bases had no gene match. The CDR3 nucleotides are TGCGCCAGCAGCCGGGACAGGGCCCGTGCAGCGGAAAAACTGTTTTTT. Its protein product is CASSRDRARAAEKLFF. Full variable domain (remainder filled in from reference TRBV5-1 and TRBJ1-4): KAGVTQTPRYLIKTRGQQVTLSCSPISGHRSVSWYQQTPGQGLQFLFEYFSETQRNKGNFPGRFSGRQFSNSRSEMNVSTLELGDSALYLCASSRDRARAAEKLFFGSGTQLSVL.

The chain employs TRBV4-2 and TRBJ1-2; D call uncertain. Germline V gives CDR1 LGHNA, CDR2 YNFKEQ. This CDR3 is 15 amino acids long. The V and J ends lost 0 bases and 3 bases respectively, with 11 bases between them. CDR3: CASSQESDIYYGYTF. Written as DNA, the CDR3 is TGTGCCAGCAGCCAAGAATCCGACATATACTATGGCTACACCTTC.

This clonotype was seen at least ten times. V usage is TRBV3-1 and J usage is TRBJ2-7, with 10 bases that match TRBD2. V lost 2 bases and J lost 2; bases outside the gene matches: 6. The CDR3 is 16 amino acids. Germline V CDR1 and CDR2: LGHDT, YNNKEL (reference sequence). The CDR3 sequence is CASSQQVGTSAYEQYF. The CDR3 bases are TGTGCCAGCAGCCAACAGGTGGGGACTAGCGCCTACGAGCAGTACTTC.

The chain has TRBV11-2 and TRBJ1-2; a weak D match, TRBD1 (5 bases). Germline V gene sequence: CDR1 SGHAT, CDR2 FQNNGV. There are 12 residues in the CDR3. V lost 4 bases and J lost 6, with 9 bases in between. The CDR3 here is CASSSGRNGYTF. The CDR3 bases are TGTGCCAGCAGCTCGGGACGGAATGGCTACACCTTC.

This clonotype was counted many times. V and J are TRBV28 and TRBJ1-4; D possibly corresponds to TRBD1 (6 bases). V was cut by 8 bases and J by 5 bases, with 12 bases left in between. The CDR3 consists of 13 residues. Germline lookup yields CDR1 MDHEN and CDR2 SYDVKM. The CDR3 region is CASAGASNEKLFF. The CDR3 DNA reads as TGTGCCAGCGCGGGGGCTTCGAATGAAAAACTGTTTTTT.

The chain couples TRBV29-1 to TRBJ1-5; D possibly corresponds to TRBD1 (6 bases). The CDR3 spans 12 residues. Germline lookup yields CDR1 SQVTM and CDR2 ANQGSEA. V was shortened by 0 bases and J by 9 bases, with 9 bases between the two germline ends. CDR3 amino acids: CSVEEGGGPQHF. The CDR3 DNA follows: TGCAGCGTTGAAGAGGGGGGCGGGCCCCAGCATTTT.

This clonotype was detected a few times. The rearrangement links TRBV11-1 to TRBJ2-3, with a tentative D call TRBD2 (6 bases). Germline lookup yields CDR1 SGHAT and CDR2 FQDESV (reference sequence). The length of the CDR3 is 16 residues. The V end lost 3 bases, the J end lost 1 base, and 14 bases lay between the germline ends. The CDR3, as DNA: TGTGCCAGCAGCTTGGGGGGAAGCGCCGGCACAGATACGCAGTATTTT. It specifies CASSLGGSAGTDTQYF.

This rearrangement joins TRBV20-1 to TRBJ1-2; possible D gene TRBD1, 6 bases. V lost 2 bases and J 8 bases, leaving 15 bases between the germline ends. Germline V gene data show CDR1 as DFQATT and CDR2 as SNEGSKA (reference sequence). The CDR3 totals 13 residues. The CDR3 region is CSARREQGDGYTF. For the CDR3, the DNA is TGCAGTGCTAGACGGGAACAGGGTGACGGCTACACCTTC.

This clonotype has ten or more counts. V and J are TRBV20-1 and TRBJ2-1; TRBD2 matches 9 bases. This CDR3 spans 18 amino acids. Germline V gene sequence: CDR1 DFQATT, CDR2 SNEGSKA (reference sequence). Trimming cost V 4 bases and J 0 bases; bases outside gene matches: 13. CDR3 loop: CSAISLAGTRSSYNEQFF. The DNA for the CDR3 is TGCAGTGCTATCTCCCTAGCGGGGACGAGGAGCTCCTACAATGAGCAGTTCTTC.

This clonotype showed up many times. This chain uses TRBV13 with TRBJ2-7; possibly TRBD1 or TRBD2 for D (5 bases each). CDR1 is PRHDT and CDR2 is FYEKMQ in the germline V gene (reference sequence). Trimming left V 2 bases short and J 3 bases short, with 26 bases between. This CDR3 comprises 19 residues. CDR3 amino acids: CASSLSSRDVEESHYEQYF. The CDR3 nucleotides are TGTGCCAGCAGCTTATCCAGCCGGGACGTTGAAGAGAGTCACTACGAGCAGTACTTC.

Of note for this clonotype: This may come from a read error, since a much larger clone is one base off. The V gene is TRBV5-5, the J gene TRBJ2-3; 9 bases are shared with TRBD1. This CDR3 contains 14 residues. Germline loops: CDR1 SGHKS, CDR2 YYEKEE (reference sequence). V was pared by 4 bases and J by 7 bases, with 7 bases of the junction left unmatched. CDR3 in DNA: TGTGCCAGCAGCCGGACAGGGGTGGCGAATACGCAGTATTTT. The encoded protein is CASSRTGVANTQYF. Together with reference TRBV5-5 and TRBJ2-3, the CDR3 gives the full variable domain: DAGVTQSPTHLIKTRGQQVTLRCSPISGHKSVSWYQQVLGQGPQFIFQYYEKEERGRGNFPDRFSARQFPNYSSELNVNALLLGDSALYLCASSRTGVANTQYFGPGTRLTVL.